This T cell receptor beta chain was retrieved from a study of blood T cell repertoires in COVID-19. Background on the study: T cells, B-cell-depleted T cells, or PBMCs supplied cDNA or gDNA.

The CDR3 is 17 amino acids. Per germline, CDR1 LGHNA and CDR2 YSLEER. The ends were cut back, 0 bases at V and 2 bases at J, with 13 bases in the middle. Seattle enrolled patients during active infection and tracked them longitudinally. As handled by the study authors: Amplification with reference gene primers provided the estimates of nucleated cell counts. Sequencing was performed with immunoSEQ multiplex PCR; in TCRdb, only in-frame clones are kept and a portion is missing. That table gives V, J and clone size, and the DNA gave D and trimming. The table lists roughly 70,000 clones, around 77% of them singletons.

J is TRBJ1-4 and V is TRBV4-3, with D uncertain. The source is a man between 65 and 85 years old with COVID-19, enrolled during active disease. Sequencing input: peripheral blood. CDR3 in DNA: TGCGCCAGCAGCCAAGATCTTTGGAGAGCGACTAATGAAAAACTGTTTTTT. This sequence encodes CASSQDLWRATNEKLFF.